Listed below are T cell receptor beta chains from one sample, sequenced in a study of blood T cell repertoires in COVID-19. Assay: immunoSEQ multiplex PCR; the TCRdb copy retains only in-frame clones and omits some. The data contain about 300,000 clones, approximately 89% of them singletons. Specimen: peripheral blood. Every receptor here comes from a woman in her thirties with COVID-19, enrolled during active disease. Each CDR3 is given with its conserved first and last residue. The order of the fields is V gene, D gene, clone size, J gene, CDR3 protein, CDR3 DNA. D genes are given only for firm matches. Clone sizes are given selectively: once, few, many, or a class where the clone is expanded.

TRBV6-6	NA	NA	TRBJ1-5	CASTPGGSNQPQHF	TGTGCCAGCACCCCGGGGGGTAGCAATCAGCCCCAGCATTTT
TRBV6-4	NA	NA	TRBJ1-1	CASSDRGGEAFF	TGTGCCAGCAGTGACCGGGGAGGTGAAGCTTTCTTT
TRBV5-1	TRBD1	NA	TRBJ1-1	CASSLGDRDQAFF	TGCGCCAGCAGCTTAGGGGACAGGGACCAAGCTTTCTTT
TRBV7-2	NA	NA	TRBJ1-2	CASSLRSGTNYGYTF	TGTGCCAGCAGCTTAAGAAGCGGTACTAACTATGGCTACACCTTC
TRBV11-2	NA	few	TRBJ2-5	CASSPGSGTLQETQYF	TGTGCCAGCAGCCCAGGATCCGGGACACTTCAAGAGACCCAGTACTTC
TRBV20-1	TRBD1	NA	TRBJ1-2	CSASPTGEGYGYTF	TGCAGTGCTAGTCCGACAGGGGAAGGATATGGCTACACCTTC
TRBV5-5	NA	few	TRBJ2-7	CASSLALAPSYEQYF	TGTGCCAGCAGCTTGGCCCTAGCGCCGTCCTACGAGCAGTACTTC
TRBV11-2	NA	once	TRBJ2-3	CASSLGYGSADTQYF	TGTGCCAGCAGCTTGGGCTATGGGAGTGCAGATACGCAGTATTTT
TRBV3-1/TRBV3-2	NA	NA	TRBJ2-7	CASSHLRGEQYF	TGTGCCAGCAGCCATCTCAGGGGCGAGCAGTACTTC
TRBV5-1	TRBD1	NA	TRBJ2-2	CASSLFPRTGTTGELFF	TGCGCCAGCAGCTTGTTTCCGCGGACAGGAACCACCGGGGAGCTGTTTTTT
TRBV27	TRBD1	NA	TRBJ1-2	CASSLLVPGPPGQGIWVQGYTF	TGTGCCAGCAGTTTACTAGTCCCCGGCCCGCCCGGACAGGGCATCTGGGTTCAGGGCTACACCTTC
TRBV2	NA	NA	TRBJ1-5	CASTQGRNQPQHF	TGTGCCAGCACGCAGGGGCGGAATCAGCCCCAGCATTTT
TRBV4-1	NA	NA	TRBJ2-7	CASSQEGGSYEQYF	TGCGCCAGCAGCCAAGAAGGGGGATCCTACGAGCAGTACTTC
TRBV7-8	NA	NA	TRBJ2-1	CASSLARMKGSEQFF	TGTGCCAGCAGCTTAGCGAGGATGAAAGGGAGTGAGCAGTTCTTC
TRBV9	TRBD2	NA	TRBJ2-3	CASSVVSSGGTDTQYF	TGTGCCAGCAGCGTAGTGTCTAGCGGGGGGACAGATACGCAGTATTTT
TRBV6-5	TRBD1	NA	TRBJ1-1	CASKVGTGDTEAFF	TGTGCCAGCAAAGTCGGGACAGGGGACACTGAAGCTTTCTTT
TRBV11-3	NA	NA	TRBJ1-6	CASNQGRSSSPLHF	TGTGCCAGCAACCAGGGAAGGTCAAGTTCACCCCTCCACTTT
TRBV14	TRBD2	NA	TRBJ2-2	CASSLRWVPISGGALTGELFF	TGTGCCAGCAGCCTCAGGTGGGTGCCCATTAGCGGGGGAGCTCTCACCGGGGAGCTGTTTTTT
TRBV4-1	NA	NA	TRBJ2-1	CASSQEGLSAGGYNEQFF	TGCGCCAGCAGCCAAGAAGGACTTTCGGCAGGAGGCTACAATGAGCAGTTCTTC
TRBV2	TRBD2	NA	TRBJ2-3	CASGITSGGEYF	TGTGCCAGCGGTATTACTAGCGGGGGGGAGTATTTT
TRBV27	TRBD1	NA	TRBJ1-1	CASSLWTGDTEAFF	TGTGCCAGCAGTTTATGGACAGGGGACACTGAAGCTTTCTTT
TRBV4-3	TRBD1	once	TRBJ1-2	CASSPQDGRGLGGYTF	TGCGCCAGCAGCCCCCAGGACGGGAGGGGGCTTGGGGGCTACACCTTC
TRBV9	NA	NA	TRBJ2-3	CASSVVQVSTDTQYF	TGTGCCAGCAGCGTAGTACAGGTCAGCACAGATACGCAGTATTTT
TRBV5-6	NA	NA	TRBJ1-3	CASSLGLTGFSGNTIYF	TGTGCCAGCAGCTTGGGCTTAACCGGGTTTTCTGGAAACACCATATATTTT
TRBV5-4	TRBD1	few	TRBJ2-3	CASSLAGTGSADTQYF	TGTGCCAGCAGCTTGGCCGGGACAGGGAGTGCAGATACGCAGTATTTT
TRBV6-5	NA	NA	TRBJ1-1	CASTEGGRGEAFF	TGTGCCAGCACCGAAGGAGGGAGGGGTGAAGCTTTCTTT
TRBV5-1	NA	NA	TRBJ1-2	CATQGTDNGYTF	TGCGCCACCCAGGGGACGGATAATGGCTACACCTTC
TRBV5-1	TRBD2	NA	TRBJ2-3	CASSLPGTSGGATDTQYF	TGCGCCAGCAGCTTACCCGGGACTAGCGGGGGGGCAACAGATACGCAGTATTTT
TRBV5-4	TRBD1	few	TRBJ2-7	CASSRGQGDEQYF	TGTGCCAGCAGCAGGGGACAGGGAGACGAGCAGTACTTC
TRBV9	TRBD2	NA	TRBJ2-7	CASSVGGAGGRYEQYF	TGTGCCAGCAGCGTAGGCGGAGCGGGGGGGCGCTACGAGCAGTACTTC
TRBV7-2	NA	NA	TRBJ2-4	CASSLPRAKNIQYF	TGTGCCAGCAGCTTACCCAGGGCCAAAAACATTCAGTACTTC
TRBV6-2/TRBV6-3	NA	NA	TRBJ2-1	CASSPGNEQFF	TGTGCCAGCAGCCCCGGCAATGAGCAGTTCTTC
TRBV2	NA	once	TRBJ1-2	CASSSLSYYGYTF	TGTGCCAGCAGTTCTCTAAGCTACTATGGCTACACCTTC
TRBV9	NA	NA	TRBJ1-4	CARRDAGYEKLFF	TGTGCCAGAAGGGACGCGGGATACGAAAAACTGTTTTTT
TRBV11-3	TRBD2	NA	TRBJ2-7	CASSPRLAGSYEQYF	TGTGCCAGCAGCCCAAGACTAGCGGGGTCCTACGAGCAGTACTTC
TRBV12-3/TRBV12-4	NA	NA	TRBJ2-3	CASTTYPDTQYF	TGTGCCAGCACTACCTACCCAGATACGCAGTATTTT
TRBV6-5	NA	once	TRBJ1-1	CASSPLGGRYTEAFF	TGTGCCAGCAGCCCCCTCGGGGGTAGGTATACTGAAGCTTTCTTT
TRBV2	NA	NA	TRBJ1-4	CASSALRGSTNEKLFF	TGTGCCAGCAGCGCCTTGCGGGGTAGCACTAATGAAAAACTGTTTTTT
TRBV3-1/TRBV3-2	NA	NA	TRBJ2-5	CASSQLAEETQYF	TGTGCCAGCAGCCAGTTAGCGGAAGAGACCCAGTACTTC
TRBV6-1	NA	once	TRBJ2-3	CASSDRADTQYF	TGTGCCAGCAGTGACCGGGCAGATACGCAGTATTTT
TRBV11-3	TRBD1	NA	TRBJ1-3	CASSPRQGFDGNTIYF	TGTGCCAGCAGCCCCCGACAGGGGTTCGATGGAAACACCATATATTTT
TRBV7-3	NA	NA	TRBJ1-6	CASSLIAGANSPLHF	TGTGCCAGCAGCTTAATCGCAGGGGCCAATTCACCCCTCCACTTT
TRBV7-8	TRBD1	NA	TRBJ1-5	CASSSDRGLGQPQHF	TGTGCCAGCAGCTCGGACAGGGGGTTAGGTCAGCCCCAGCATTTT
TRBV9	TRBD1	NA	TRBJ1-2	CASRADRGLGGYTF	TGTGCCAGCCGGGCGGACAGGGGGCTAGGTGGCTACACCTTC
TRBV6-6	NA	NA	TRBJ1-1	CASSYGGAPGTEAFF	TGTGCCAGCAGTTATGGGGGGGCCCCTGGAACTGAAGCTTTCTTT